This T cell receptor beta chain was sequenced for a study of cytomegalovirus exposure and HLA in healthy donors. The PCR was carried out with 60 Vbeta primers and 13 Jbeta primers. Only in-frame clones appear in the TCRdb table, and some are missing; sequencing was by immunoSEQ multiplex PCR. The repertoire consists of about 210,000 clones, with around 90% occurring once and the leading ten covering around 0.99%. The germline gives CDR1 SGHAT, CDR2 FQNNGV. Losses at the gene ends were 4 bases for V and 1 base for J; bases not matched to a gene: 13. The CDR3 loop spans 18 amino acids. Sample: PBMCs. The chain uses TRBV11-2 and TRBJ1-3, with TRBD1 matching 7 bases. The sequence came from a boy younger than 10 in good health and CMV-seronegative. The CDR3 DNA is TGTGCCAGCAGCTCGCCGGACAGGCTAACTCTTTCTGGAAACACCATATATTTT. As protein: CASSSPDRLTLSGNTIYF.